This TCR beta chain was captured in a study of blood T cell repertoires in COVID-19. Overall study context: PBMCs, B-cell-depleted T cells, or T cells provided the cDNA or gDNA that made up the material.

CDR1 and CDR2 (germline): SGHKS, YYEKEE (reference sequence). V dropped 6 bases and J dropped 5 bases, with 12 bases sitting between them. The CDR3 contains 13 residues. Original analysis: By means of reference gene primer amplification, nucleated cell counts were estimated. Assay: immunoSEQ multiplex PCR; the TCRdb copy retains only in-frame clones and omits some. From that table come the V and J calls and clone size; the DNA was used to work out D and trimming. The sample has 130,000 or so clones; about 85% are singletons. Sequencing used peripheral blood. This clonotype was obtained from a human donor in a cohort sampled during active COVID-19. The chain has TRBV5-5 and TRBJ2-1; perhaps TRBD1 as D (5 bases). CDR3 loop: CASTKDKNNEQFF. In nucleotides, the CDR3 is TGTGCCAGCACCAAGGACAAAAACAATGAGCAGTTCTTC.